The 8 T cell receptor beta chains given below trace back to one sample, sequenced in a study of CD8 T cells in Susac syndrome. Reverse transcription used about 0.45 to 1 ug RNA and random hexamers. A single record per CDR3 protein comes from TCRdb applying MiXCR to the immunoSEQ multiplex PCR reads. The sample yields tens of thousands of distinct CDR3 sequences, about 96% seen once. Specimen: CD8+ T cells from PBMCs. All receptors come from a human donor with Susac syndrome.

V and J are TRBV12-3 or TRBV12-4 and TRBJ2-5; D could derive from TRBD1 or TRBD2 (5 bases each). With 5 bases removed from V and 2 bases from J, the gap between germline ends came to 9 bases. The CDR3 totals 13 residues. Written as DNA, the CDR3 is TGTGCCAGCAGTCGGGACGGGCAAGAGACCCAGTACTTC. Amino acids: CASSRDGQETQYF.

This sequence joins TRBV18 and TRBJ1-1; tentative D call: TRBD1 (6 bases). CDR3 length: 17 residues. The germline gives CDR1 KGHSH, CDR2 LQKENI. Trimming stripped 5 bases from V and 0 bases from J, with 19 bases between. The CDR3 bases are TGTGCCAGCTCAGCCCAACAGGGTATGAGGGTGAACACTGAAGCTTTCTTT. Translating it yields CASSAQQGMRVNTEAFF.

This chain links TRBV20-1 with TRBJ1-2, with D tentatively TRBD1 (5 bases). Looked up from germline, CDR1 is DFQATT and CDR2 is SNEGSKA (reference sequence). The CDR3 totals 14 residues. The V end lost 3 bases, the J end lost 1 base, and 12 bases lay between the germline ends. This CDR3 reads CSARGQGDNYGYTF. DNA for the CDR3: TGCAGTGCTAGGGGGCAGGGTGATAACTATGGCTACACCTTC.

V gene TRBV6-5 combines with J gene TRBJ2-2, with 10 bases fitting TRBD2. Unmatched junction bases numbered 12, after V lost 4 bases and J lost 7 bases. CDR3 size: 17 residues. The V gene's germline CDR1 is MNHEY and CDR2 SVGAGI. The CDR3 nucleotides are TGTGCCAGCAGTTTGGCCCCTAGCGGGGGACCTCACGGGGAGCTGTTTTTT. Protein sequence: CASSLAPSGGPHGELFF.

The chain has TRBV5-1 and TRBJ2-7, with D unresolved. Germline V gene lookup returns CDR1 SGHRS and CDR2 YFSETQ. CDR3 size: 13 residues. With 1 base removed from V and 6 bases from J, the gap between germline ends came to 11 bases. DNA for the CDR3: TGCGCCAGCAGCTTGAATTTTGACGGCGAGCAGTACTTC. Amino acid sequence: CASSLNFDGEQYF.

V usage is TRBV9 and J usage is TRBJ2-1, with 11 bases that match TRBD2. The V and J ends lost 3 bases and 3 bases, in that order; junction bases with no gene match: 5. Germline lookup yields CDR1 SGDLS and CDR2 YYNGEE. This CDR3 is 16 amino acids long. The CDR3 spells CASSESGTSGYNEQFF. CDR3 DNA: TGTGCCAGCAGCGAAAGCGGGACTAGCGGCTACAATGAGCAGTTCTTC.

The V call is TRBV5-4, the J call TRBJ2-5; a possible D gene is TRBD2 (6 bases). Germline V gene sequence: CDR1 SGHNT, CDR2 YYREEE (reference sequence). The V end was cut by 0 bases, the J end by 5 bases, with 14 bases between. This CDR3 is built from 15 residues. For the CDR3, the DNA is TGTGCCAGCAGCTTGGCCGGAGGGGTAGGGGAGACCCAGTACTTC. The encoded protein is CASSLAGGVGETQYF.

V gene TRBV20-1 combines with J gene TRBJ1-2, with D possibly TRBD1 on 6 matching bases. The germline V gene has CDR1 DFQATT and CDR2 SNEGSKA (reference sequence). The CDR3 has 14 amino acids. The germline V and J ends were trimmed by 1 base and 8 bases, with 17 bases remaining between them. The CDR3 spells CSARVDRLLLGYTF. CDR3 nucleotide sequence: TGCAGTGCTAGAGTCGACAGGCTACTGTTGGGCTACACCTTC.